This T cell receptor beta chain was obtained from a study of beta chain features in type 1 diabetes. This clone was seen a handful of times. No antigen is known for it. General study results and limits: TCRB repertoires of naive, central memory and Treg cells appeared more similar among patients than among healthy donors. PCR might favor shorter templates, equally in patients and controls.

J lost 3 bases, V lost 4 bases, and 2 bases had no gene match. The CDR3 extends over 13 amino acids. Germline CDR1 and CDR2: SGHRS and YFSETQ. Of the isolated RNA, all was reverse transcribed, and so the sequenced material was expressed TCRB transcripts. Measured with immunoSEQ multiplex PCR; TCRdb has only the in-frame clones, and not every one. The sample has hundreds of thousands of clones, roughly 15% seen once. CD45RO/CCR7/CD25/CD127/CD95/CD27 staining was used to isolate CD4+ naive, central memory, regulatory and stem cell-like memory cells by sorting. This rearrangement joins TRBV5-1 to TRBJ2-5, with 8 bases fitting TRBD2. This TCR was sampled from a woman aged 18-30 years in good health. The material sequenced was naive CD4+ T cells from blood. The CDR3 DNA reads TGCGCCAGCAGCCCGGGACTAGAAGAGACCCAGTACTTC. This codes for CASSPGLEETQYF.